This TCR beta chain is drawn from a study of post-analysis software for immune sequencing data (dated by TCRdb to the mid-2010s). Regarding the study in general: Relapsing-remitting, secondary progressive and progressive-relapsing multiple sclerosis were recorded as disease courses, and subtype annotation was lacking for some patients. Patient repertoires were compared against roughly 12 previously published healthy control repertoires from donors aged roughly 6 to 28 years. A subset of samples was prepared in parallel using single-end sample barcoding, then pooled and co-amplified after Illumina adapter ligation. Results the study describes overall, beyond this receptor: The control group was slightly older than the multiple sclerosis patient group. Patients showed significantly higher frequencies than controls for about 5 TRBV segments, among them TRBV5-6, TRBV5-1 and TRBV20-1. When samples were clustered directly using the F measure, samples prepared in the same batch co-clustered strongly, which prompted a batch-effect correction. Significantly lower normalized Chao1 diversity was found in multiple sclerosis patients than in controls, suggesting substantial peripheral T-cell clonal expansion.

The library was obtained by PCR. The listed sequencing device is Illumina HiSeq 2500. Unique molecular identifiers were incorporated into TCR beta cDNA libraries to reduce PCR and sequencing biases. About 500,000 cDNA molecules were obtained per 1 to 10 million input T cells, so each molecule approximated one T cell. The patient libraries were prepared and sequenced using the same protocol as the earlier healthy control dataset. Samples belonging to the same batch were prepared together, multiplexed and sequenced on a shared HiSeq lane. Regarding the original processing steps: Raw barcoded reads were processed with MIGEC, discarding single-read molecular identifier groups before consensus assembly and CDR3 extraction. Clonotype tables were post-analysed with VDJtools, and diversity was normalized by down-sampling all datasets to the smallest sample size. To correct batch-related cross-sample contamination, repertoire overlap clustering matched CDR3 amino acid sequences but not nucleotide sequences. TCRdb reanalyzed the raw reads on its own, using fastp at Q25 for trimming and MiXCR for clone calling, and kept in-frame beta chains. Records with the same CDR3 protein are collapsed into one entry carrying the most frequent genes and DNA. What appears here as the V and J calls and clone size reflects TCRdb's work, not the paper's. The sample table records 500,000 to 600,000 distinct CDR3 sequences; roughly 40% of these occur just once. The ten most abundant clones make up 1.5% to 2% of the sample.

This clonotype has just a few counts. Its antigen remains undetermined. No much larger clonotype is one base removed from it; base qualities were not supplied. At the junction V is shortened by 7 bases and J by 10 bases, with 12 bases in between. The germline V gene encodes CDR1 SGHRS and CDR2 YFSETQ. The CDR3 spans 12 residues, from the cysteine through the phenylalanine. CDR3 DNA only is kept here, 36 bases in frame from base 1. TCR beta repertoires were profiled from peripheral blood of 13 young patients with multiple sclerosis to demonstrate the VDJtools post-analysis software. The multiple sclerosis patients were children and adolescents ranging in age from roughly 6 to 16 years.

Sequencing input: blood. This TCR came from a girl aged 5 to 17 with multiple sclerosis. The rearrangement joined TRBV5-1 to TRBJ1-6; TRBD1 could be the D gene, as 5 bases match. The nucleotides are TGCGCCAGCGGGACTCTCGGCTCACCCCTCCACTTT. It is translated as CASGTLGSPLHF.